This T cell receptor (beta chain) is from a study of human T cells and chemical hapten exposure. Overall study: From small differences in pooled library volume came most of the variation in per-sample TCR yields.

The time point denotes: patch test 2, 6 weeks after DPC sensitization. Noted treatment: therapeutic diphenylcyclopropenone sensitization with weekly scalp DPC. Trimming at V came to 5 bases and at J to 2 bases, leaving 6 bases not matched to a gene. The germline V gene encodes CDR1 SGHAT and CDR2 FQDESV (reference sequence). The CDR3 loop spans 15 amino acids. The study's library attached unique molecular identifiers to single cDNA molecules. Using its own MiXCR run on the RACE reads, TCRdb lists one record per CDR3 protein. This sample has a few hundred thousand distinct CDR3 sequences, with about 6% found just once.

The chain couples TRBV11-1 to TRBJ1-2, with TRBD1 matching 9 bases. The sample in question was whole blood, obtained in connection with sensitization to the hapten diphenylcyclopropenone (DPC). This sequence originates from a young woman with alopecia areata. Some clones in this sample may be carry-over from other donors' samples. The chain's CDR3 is CASSVGGQGNYGYTF. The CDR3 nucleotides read TGTGCCAGCAGCGTCGGCGGACAGGGGAACTATGGCTACACCTTC.